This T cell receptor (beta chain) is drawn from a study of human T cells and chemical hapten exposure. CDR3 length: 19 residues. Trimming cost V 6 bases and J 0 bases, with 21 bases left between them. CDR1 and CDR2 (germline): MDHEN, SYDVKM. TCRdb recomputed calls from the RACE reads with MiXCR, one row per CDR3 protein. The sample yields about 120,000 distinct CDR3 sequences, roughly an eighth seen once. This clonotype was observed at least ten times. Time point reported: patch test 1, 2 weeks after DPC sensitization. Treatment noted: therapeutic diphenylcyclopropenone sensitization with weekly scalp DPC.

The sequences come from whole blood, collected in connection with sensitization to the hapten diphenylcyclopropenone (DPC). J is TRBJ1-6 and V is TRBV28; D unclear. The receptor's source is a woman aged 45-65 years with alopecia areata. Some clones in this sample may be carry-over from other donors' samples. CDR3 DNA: TGTGCCAGCAGCCTAGGGCCGAAAGCGGGAAGCTCCTATAATTCACCCCTCCACTTT. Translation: CASSLGPKAGSSYNSPLHF.